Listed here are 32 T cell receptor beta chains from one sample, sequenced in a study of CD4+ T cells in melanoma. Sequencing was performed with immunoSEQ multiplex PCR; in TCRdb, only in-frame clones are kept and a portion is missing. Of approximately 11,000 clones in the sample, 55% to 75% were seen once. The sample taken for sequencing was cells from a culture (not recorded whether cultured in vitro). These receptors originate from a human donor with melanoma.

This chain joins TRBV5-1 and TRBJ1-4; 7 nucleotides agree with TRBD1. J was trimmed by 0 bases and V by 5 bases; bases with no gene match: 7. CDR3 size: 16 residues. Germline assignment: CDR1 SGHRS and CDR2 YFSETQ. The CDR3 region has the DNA TGCGCCAGCAGGGGACCAGGGGGAACAACTAATGAAAAACTGTTTTTT. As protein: CASRGPGGTTNEKLFF.

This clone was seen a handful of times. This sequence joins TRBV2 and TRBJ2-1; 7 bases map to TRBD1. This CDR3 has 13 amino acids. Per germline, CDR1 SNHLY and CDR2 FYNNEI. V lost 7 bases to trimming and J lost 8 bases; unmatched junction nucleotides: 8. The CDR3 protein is CASTGGTTYEQFF. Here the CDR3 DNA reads TGTGCCAGCACAGGGGGTACTACCTATGAGCAGTTCTTC.

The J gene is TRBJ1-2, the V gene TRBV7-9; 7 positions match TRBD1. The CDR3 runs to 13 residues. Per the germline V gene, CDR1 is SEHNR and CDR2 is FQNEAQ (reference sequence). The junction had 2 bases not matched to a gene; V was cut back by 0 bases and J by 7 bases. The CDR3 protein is CASSLAGGSGYTF. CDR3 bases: TGTGCCAGCAGCTTAGCAGGGGGCAGTGGCTACACCTTC. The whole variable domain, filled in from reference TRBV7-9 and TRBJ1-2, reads DTGVSQNPRHKITKRGQNVTFRCDPISEHNRLYWYRQTLGQGPEFLTYFQNEAQLEKSRLLSDRFSAERPKGSFSTLEIQRTEQGDSAMYLCASSLAGGSGYTFGSGTRLTVV.

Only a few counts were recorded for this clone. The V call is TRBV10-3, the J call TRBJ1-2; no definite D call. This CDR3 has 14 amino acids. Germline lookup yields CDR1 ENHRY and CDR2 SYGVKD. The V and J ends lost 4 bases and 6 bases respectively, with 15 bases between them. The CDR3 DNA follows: TGTGCCATCAGTGCCACCGACGGGCCGGATGGCTACACCTTC. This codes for CAISATDGPDGYTF.

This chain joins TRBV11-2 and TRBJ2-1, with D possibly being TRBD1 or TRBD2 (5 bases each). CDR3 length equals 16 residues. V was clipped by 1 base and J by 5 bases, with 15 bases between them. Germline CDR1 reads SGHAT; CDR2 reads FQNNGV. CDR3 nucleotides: TGTGCCAGCAGCTTAGGCAGGGAGTATGGGGACAATGAGCAGTTCTTC. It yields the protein CASSLGREYGDNEQFF. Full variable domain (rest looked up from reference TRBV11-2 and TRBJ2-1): EAGVAQSPRYKIIEKRQSVAFWCNPISGHATLYWYQQILGQGPKLLIQFQNNGVVDDSQLPKDRFSAERLKGVDSTLKIQPAKLEDSAVYLCASSLGREYGDNEQFFGPGTRLTVL.

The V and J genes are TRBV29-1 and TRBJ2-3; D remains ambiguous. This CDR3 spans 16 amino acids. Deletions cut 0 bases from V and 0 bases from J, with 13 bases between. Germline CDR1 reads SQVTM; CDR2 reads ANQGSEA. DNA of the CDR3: TGCAGCGTTGAAGATCGGGTCGAGGTGAGCACAGATACGCAGTATTTT. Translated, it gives CSVEDRVEVSTDTQYF.

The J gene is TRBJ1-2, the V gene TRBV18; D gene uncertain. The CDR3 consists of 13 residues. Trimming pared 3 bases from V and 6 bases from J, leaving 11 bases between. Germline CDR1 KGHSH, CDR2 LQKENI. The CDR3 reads CASSPLRDDGYTF. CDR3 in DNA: TGTGCCAGCTCACCCCTTAGGGATGATGGCTACACCTTC. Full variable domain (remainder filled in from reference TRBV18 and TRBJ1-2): NAGVMQNPRHLVRRRGQEARLRCSPMKGHSHVYWYRQLPEEGLKFMVYLQKENIIDESGMPKERFSAEFPKEGPSILRIQQVVRGDSAAYFCASSPLRDDGYTFGSGTRLTVV.

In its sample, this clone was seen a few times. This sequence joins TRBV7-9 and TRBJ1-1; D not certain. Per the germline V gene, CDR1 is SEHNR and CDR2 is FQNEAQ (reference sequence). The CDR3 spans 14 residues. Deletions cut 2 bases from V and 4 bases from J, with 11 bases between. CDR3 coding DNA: TGTGCCAGCAGCTTACCGGGGTTCGGCACTGAAGCTTTCTTT. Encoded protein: CASSLPGFGTEAFF.

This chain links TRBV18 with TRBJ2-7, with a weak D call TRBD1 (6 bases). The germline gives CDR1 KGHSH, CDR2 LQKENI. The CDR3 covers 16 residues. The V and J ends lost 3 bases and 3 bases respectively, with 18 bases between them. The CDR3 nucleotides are TGTGCCAGCTCACCTCCCGGACAGCTTCCCCACTACGAGCAGTACTTC. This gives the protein CASSPPGQLPHYEQYF. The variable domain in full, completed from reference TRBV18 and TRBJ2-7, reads NAGVMQNPRHLVRRRGQEARLRCSPMKGHSHVYWYRQLPEEGLKFMVYLQKENIIDESGMPKERFSAEFPKEGPSILRIQQVVRGDSAAYFCASSPPGQLPHYEQYFGPGTRLTVT.

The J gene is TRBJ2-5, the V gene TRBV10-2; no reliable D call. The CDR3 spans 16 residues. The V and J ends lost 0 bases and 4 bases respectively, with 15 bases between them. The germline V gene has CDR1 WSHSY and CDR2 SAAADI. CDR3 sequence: CASSESVFSGRETQYF. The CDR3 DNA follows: TGCGCCAGCAGTGAGTCGGTCTTCTCGGGTAGAGAGACCCAGTACTTC.

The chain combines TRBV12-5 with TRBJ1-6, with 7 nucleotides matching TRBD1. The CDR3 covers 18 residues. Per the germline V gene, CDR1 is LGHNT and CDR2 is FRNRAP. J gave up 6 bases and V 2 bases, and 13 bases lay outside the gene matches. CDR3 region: CASGLKSTDRATNSPLHF. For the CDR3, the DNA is TGTGCTAGTGGTTTGAAGTCCACCGACAGGGCTACTAATTCACCCCTCCACTTT.

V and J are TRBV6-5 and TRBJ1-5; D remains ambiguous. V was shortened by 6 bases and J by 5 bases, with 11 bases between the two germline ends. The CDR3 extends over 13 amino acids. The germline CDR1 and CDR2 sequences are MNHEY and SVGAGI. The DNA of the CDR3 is TGTGCCAGCAGCCCCCCGGGCCATCAGCCCCAGCATTTT. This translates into CASSPPGHQPQHF.

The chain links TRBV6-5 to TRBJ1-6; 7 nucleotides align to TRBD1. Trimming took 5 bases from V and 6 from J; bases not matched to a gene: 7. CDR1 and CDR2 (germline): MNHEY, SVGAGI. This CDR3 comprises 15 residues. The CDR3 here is CASSQTGTANSPLHF. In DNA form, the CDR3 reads TGTGCCAGCAGTCAGACCGGGACAGCTAATTCACCCCTCCACTTT.

In nucleotides, the CDR3 is TGTGCCAGCAGCTCAAGTCGGGGGCGCGGGAACTATGGCTACACCTTC. Translation gives CASSSSRGRGNYGYTF. The chain is built from TRBV7-8 and TRBJ1-2; a possible D gene is TRBD1 (6 bases). V lost 4 bases and J 2 bases, leaving 17 bases between the germline ends. This CDR3 is built from 16 residues. Germline CDR1 reads SGHVS; CDR2 reads FQNEAQ.

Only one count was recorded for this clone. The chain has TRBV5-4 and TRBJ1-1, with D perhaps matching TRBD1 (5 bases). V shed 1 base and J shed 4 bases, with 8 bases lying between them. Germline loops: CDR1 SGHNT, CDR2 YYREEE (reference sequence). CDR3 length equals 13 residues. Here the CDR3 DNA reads TGTGCCAGCAGCTTGCGTGGGGGCACTGAAGCTTTCTTT. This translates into CASSLRGGTEAFF.

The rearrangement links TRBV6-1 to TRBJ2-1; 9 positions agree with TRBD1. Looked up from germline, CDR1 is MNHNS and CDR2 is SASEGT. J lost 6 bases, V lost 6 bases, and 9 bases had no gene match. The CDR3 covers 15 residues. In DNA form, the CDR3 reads TGTGCCAGCAGCGATACAGGGGGCTTGCGCAATGAGCAGTTCTTC. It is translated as CASSDTGGLRNEQFF.

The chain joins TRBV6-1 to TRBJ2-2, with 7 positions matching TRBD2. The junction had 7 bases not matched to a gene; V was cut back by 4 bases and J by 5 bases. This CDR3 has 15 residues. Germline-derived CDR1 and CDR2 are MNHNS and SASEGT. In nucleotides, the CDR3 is TGTGCCAGCAGTGTGGGCGAAGCGGGGACCGGGGAGCTGTTTTTT. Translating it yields CASSVGEAGTGELFF.

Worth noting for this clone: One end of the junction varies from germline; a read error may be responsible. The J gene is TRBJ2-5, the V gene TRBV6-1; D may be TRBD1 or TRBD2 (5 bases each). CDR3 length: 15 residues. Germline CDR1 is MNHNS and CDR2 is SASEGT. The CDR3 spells CASSLGAGVRETQYF. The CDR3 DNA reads TGCGCCAGCAGCCTCGGGGCCGGGGTTCGGGAGACCCAGTACTTC.

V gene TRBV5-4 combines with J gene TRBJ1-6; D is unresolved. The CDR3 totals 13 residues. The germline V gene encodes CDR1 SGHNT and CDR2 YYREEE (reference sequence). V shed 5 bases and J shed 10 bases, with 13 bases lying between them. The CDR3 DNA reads TGTGCCAGCAGGATGGGTAGCGAATCACCCCTCCACTTT. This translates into CASRMGSESPLHF.

The CDR3 sequence: CASSLGLAGRRTFGTDTQYF. In DNA, the CDR3 is TGTGCCAGCAGCTTAGGCCTAGCGGGTCGTCGAACCTTTGGCACAGATACGCAGTATTTT. This rearrangement joins TRBV7-8 to TRBJ2-3, with TRBD2 matching 8 bases. V dropped 1 base and J dropped 1; count of bases not matched to a gene: 16. Germline CDR1 and CDR2: SGHVS and FQNEAQ. This CDR3 has 20 residues.

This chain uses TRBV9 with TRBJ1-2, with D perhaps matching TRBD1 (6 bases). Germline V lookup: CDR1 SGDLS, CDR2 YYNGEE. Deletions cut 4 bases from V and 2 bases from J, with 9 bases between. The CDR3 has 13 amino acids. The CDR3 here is CASSIDRNYGYTF. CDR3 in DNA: TGTGCCAGCAGCATAGACAGGAACTATGGCTACACCTTC.

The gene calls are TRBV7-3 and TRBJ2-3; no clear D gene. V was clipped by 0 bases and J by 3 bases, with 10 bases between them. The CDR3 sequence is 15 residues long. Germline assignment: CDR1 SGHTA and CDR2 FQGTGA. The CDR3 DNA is TGTGCCAGCAGCTTAACCCCCGTCTCAACAGATACGCAGTATTTT. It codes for CASSLTPVSTDTQYF.

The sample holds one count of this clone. CDR3 region: CASSVQGNSYEQYF. The CDR3 DNA reads TGTGCCAGCAGTGTGCAGGGGAACTCCTACGAGCAGTACTTC. The chain carries TRBV6-5 and TRBJ2-7; TRBD1 might be the D (6 bases). The V and J ends lost 5 bases and 0 bases respectively, with 11 bases between them. The CDR3 contains 14 residues. Per germline, CDR1 MNHEY and CDR2 SVGAGI.

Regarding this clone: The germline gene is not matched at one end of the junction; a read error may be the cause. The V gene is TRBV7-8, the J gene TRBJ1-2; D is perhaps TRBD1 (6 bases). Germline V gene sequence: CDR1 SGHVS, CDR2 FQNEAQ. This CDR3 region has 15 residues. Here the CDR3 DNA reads TGCGCCAGCAGCCGGGAGGACAGCGCTAACTATGGCTACACCTTC. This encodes CASSREDSANYGYTF.

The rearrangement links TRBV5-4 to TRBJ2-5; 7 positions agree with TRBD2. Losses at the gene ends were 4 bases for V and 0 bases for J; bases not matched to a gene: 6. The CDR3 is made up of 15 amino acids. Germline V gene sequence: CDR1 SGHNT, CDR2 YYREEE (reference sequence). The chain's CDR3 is CASSTGLTDQETQYF. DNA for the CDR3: TGTGCCAGCAGCACGGGACTAACCGACCAAGAGACCCAGTACTTC. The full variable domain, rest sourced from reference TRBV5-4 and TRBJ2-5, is ETGVTQSPTHLIKTRGQQVTLRCSSQSGHNTVSWYQQALGQGPQFIFQYYREEENGRGNFPPRFSGLQFPNYSSELNVNALELDDSALYLCASSTGLTDQETQYFGPGTRLLVL.

The CDR3 nucleotides are TGCGCCAGCAGGGCCGGGACTACCCAAGAGACCCAGTACTTC. Translation gives CASRAGTTQETQYF. The chain recombines TRBV5-1 with TRBJ2-5, with 7 bases aligning to TRBD2. The germline V gene has CDR1 SGHRS and CDR2 YFSETQ. CDR3 size: 14 residues. V dropped 5 bases and J dropped 1; count of bases not matched to a gene: 5.

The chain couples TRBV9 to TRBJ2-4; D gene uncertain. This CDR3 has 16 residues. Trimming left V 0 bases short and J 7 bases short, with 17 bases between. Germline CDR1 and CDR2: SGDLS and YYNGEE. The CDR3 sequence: CASSVEPTRHLNIQYF. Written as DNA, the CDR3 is TGTGCCAGCAGCGTAGAGCCAACCCGACATTTGAACATTCAGTACTTC.

DNA of the CDR3: TGCGCCAGCAGCCAACCCCGGGTCTCCCGGGAAAAACTGTTTTTT. Protein sequence: CASSQPRVSREKLFF. The V call is TRBV4-1, the J call TRBJ1-4, with unresolved D. Trimming shortened V by 2 bases and J by 8 bases, and 15 bases separated the two germline ends. CDR3 length: 15 residues. CDR1 MGHRA and CDR2 YSYEKL come from the germline V gene.

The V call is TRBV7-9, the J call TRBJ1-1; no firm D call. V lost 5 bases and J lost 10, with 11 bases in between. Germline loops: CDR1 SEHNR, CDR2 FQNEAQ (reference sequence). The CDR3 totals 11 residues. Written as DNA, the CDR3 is TGTGCCAGCAGCGTTTCCGACGGAGCTTTCTTT. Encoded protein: CASSVSDGAFF.

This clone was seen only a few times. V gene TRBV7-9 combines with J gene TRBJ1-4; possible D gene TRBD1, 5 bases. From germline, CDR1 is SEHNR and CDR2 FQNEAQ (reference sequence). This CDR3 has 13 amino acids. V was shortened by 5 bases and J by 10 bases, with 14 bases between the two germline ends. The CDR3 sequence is CASSDAGAGKLFF. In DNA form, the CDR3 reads TGTGCCAGCAGCGACGCCGGGGCCGGAAAACTGTTTTTT.

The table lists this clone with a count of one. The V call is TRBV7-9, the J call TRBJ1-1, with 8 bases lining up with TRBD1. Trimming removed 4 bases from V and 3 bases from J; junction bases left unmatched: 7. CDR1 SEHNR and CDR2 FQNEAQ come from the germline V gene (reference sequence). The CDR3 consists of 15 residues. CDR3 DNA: TGTGCCAGCAGCTCTCAGGGGGCCATGGACACTGAAGCTTTCTTT. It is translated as CASSSQGAMDTEAFF.

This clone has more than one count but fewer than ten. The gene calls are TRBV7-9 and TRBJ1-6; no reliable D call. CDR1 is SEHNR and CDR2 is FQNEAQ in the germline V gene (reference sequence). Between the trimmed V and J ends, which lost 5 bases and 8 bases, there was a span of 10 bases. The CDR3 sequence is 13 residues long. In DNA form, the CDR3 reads TGTGCCAGCAGCGCCAGATGGGATTCACCCCTCCACTTT. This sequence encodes CASSARWDSPLHF.